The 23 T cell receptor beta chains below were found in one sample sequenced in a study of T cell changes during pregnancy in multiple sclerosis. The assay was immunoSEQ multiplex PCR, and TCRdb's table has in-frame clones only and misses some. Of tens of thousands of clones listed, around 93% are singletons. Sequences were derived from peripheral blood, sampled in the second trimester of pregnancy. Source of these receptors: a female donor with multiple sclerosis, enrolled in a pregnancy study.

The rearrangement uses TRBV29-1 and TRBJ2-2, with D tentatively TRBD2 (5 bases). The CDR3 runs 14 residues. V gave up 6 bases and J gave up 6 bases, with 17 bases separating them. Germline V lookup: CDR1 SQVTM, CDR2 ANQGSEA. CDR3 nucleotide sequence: TGCAGCGTCTCGGACTCCTCGGAGGCCGGGGAGCTGTTTTTT. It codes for CSVSDSSEAGELFF.

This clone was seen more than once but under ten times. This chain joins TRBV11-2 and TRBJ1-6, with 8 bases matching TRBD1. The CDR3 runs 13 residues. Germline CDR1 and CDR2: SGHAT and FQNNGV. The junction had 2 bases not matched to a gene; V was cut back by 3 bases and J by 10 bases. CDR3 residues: CASSLTGVSPLHF. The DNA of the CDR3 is TGTGCCAGCAGCTTGACAGGGGTATCACCCCTCCACTTT.

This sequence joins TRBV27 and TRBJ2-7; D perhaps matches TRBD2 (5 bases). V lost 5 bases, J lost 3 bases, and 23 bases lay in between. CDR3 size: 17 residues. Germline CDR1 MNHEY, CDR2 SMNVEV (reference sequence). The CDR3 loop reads CASSPILGEGPHYEQYF. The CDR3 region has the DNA TGTGCCAGCAGTCCGATCCTCGGTGAGGGTCCGCACTACGAGCAGTACTTC.

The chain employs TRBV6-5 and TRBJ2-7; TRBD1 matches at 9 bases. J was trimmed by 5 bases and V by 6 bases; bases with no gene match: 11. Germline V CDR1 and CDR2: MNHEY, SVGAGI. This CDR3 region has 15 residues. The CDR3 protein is CASRLGDRVVHEQYF. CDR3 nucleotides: TGTGCCAGCAGACTCGGGGACAGGGTAGTACACGAGCAGTACTTC.

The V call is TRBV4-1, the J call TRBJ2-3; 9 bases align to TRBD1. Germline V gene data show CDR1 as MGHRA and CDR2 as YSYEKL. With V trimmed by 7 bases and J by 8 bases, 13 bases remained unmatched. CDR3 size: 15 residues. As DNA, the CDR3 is TGCGCCAGCACCCGGGACAGGGAAGTTCTAGGTACGCAGTATTTT. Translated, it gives CASTRDREVLGTQYF.

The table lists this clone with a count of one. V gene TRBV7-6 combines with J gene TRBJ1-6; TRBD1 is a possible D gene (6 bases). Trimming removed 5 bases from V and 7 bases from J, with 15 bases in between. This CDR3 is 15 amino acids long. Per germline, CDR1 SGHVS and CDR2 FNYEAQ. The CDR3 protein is CASSETSGENSPLHF. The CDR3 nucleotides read TGTGCCAGCAGCGAGACATCAGGGGAGAATTCACCCCTCCACTTT.

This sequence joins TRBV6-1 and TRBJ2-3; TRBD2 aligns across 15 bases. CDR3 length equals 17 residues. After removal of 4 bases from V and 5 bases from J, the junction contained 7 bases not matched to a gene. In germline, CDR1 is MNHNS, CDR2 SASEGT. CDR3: CASSAGTSGGRLDTQYF. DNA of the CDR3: TGTGCCAGCAGTGCCGGGACTAGCGGGGGGCGGTTAGATACGCAGTATTTT.

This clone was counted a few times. CDR3: CASSYLPDRPNYGYTF. CDR3 nucleotides: TGTGCCAGCAGTTACCTTCCTGACAGGCCAAACTATGGCTACACCTTC. J is TRBJ1-2 and V is TRBV6-5; TRBD1 might be the D (6 bases). Trimming took off 2 bases at V and 2 bases at J, with 15 bases between the two ends. Germline V lookup: CDR1 MNHEY, CDR2 SVGAGI. This CDR3 spans 16 amino acids.

The CDR3 region has the DNA TGTGCCAGCAGACCGACTAGCGGGGGAAACGGGGAGCTGTTTTTT. Protein sequence: CASRPTSGGNGELFF. The gene calls are TRBV6-1 and TRBJ2-2; 12 bases match TRBD2. The CDR3 is 15 amino acids. The germline gives CDR1 MNHNS, CDR2 SASEGT. V dropped 6 bases and J dropped 7; count of bases not matched to a gene: 6.

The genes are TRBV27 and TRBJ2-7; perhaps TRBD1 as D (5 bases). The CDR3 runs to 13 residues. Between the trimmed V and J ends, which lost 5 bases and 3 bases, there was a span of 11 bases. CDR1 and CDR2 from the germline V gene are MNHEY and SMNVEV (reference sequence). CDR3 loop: CASSAGLNYEQYF. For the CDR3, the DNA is TGTGCCAGCAGTGCAGGGTTAAACTACGAGCAGTACTTC.

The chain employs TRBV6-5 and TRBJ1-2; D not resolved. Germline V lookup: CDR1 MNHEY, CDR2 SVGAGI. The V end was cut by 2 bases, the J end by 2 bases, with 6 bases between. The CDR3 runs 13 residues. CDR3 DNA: TGTGCCAGCAGTTACGCAGTCAACTATGGCTACACCTTC. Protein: CASSYAVNYGYTF.

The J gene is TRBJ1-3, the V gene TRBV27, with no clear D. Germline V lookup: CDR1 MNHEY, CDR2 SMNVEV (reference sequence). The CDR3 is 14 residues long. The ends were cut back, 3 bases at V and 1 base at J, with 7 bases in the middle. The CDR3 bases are TGTGCCAGCAGTTTGTCGGGTTCTGGAAACACCATATATTTT. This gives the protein CASSLSGSGNTIYF.

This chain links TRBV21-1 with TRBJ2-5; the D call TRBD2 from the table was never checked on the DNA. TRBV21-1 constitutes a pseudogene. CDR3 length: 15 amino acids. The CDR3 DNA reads TGTGCCAGCAGCAAAGGGGCGGGGGGGAAGGAGACCCAGTACTTC. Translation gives CASSKGAGGKETQYF.

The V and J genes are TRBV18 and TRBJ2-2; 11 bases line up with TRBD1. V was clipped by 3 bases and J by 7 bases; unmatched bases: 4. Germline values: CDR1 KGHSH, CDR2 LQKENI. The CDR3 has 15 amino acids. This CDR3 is CASSPEGQGVGELFF. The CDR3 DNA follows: TGTGCCAGCTCACCGGAGGGACAGGGGGTCGGGGAGCTGTTTTTT.

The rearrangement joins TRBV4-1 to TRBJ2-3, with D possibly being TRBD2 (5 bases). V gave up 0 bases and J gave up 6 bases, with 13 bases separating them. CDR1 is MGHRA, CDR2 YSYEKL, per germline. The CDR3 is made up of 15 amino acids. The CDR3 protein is CASSQDPLGVDTQYF. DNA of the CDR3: TGCGCCAGCAGCCAAGATCCCCTCGGGGTGGATACGCAGTATTTT.

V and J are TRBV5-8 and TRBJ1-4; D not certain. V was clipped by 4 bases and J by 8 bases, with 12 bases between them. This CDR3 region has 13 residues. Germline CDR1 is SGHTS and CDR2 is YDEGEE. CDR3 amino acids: CASSATHGEKLFF. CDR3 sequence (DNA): TGTGCCAGCAGCGCGACACATGGGGAAAAACTGTTTTTT.

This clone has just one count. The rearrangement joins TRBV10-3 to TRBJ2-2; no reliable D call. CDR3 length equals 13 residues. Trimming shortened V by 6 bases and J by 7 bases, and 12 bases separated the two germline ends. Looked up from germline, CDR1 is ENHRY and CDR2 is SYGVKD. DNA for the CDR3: TGTGCCATCAGGAGCCCACTTGGCGGGGAGCTGTTTTTT. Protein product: CAIRSPLGGELFF.

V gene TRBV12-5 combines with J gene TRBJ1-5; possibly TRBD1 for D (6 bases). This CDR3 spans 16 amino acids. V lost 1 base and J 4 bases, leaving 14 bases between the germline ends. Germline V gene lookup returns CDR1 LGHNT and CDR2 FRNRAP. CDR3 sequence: CASGLGPQGSNQPQHF. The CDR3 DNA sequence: TGTGCTAGTGGTTTGGGCCCACAGGGCTCAAATCAGCCCCAGCATTTT.

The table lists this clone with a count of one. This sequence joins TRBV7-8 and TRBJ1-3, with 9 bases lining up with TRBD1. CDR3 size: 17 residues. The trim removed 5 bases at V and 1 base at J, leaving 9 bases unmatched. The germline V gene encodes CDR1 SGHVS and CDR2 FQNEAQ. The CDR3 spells CASSITGTGRSGNTIYF. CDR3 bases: TGTGCCAGCAGCATCACCGGGACAGGGAGGTCTGGAAACACCATATATTTT.

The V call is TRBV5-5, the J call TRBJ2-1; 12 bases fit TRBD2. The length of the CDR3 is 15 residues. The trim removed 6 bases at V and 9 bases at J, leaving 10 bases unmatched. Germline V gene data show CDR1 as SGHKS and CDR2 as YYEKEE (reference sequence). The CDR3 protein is CASNRRLAGVLEQFF. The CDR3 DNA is TGTGCCAGCAACCGCCGACTAGCGGGGGTACTTGAGCAGTTCTTC.

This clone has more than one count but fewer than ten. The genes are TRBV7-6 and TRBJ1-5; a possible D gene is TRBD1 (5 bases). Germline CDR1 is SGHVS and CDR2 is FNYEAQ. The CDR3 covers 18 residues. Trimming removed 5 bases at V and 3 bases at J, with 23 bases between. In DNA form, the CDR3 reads TGTGCCAGCAGCCCAGTCGGGCAGGGAGGATGGGACAATCAGCCCCAGCATTTT. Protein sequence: CASSPVGQGGWDNQPQHF.

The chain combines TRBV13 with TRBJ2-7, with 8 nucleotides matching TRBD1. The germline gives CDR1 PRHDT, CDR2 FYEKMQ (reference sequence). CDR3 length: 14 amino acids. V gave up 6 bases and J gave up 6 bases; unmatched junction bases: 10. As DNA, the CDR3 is TGTGCCAGCAGTTATCGGACAGGGTATGGCGAGCAGTACTTC. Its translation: CASSYRTGYGEQYF. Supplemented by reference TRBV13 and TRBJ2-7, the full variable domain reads AAGVIQSPRHLIKEKRETATLKCYPIPRHDTVYWYQQGPGQDPQFLISFYEKMQSDKGSIPDRFSAQQFSDYHSELNMSSLELGDSALYFCASSYRTGYGEQYFGPGTRLTVT.

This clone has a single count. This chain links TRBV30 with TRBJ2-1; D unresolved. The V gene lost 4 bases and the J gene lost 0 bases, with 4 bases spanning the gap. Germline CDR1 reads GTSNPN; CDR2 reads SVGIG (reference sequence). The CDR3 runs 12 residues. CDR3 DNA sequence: TGTGCCTGGACTAGCTCCTACAATGAGCAGTTCTTC. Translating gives CAWTSSYNEQFF.